This TCR beta chain was identified during a study of molecular identifiers for immune sequencing clone quantification. TCRdb itself ran the PCR reads through MiXCR, one entry per CDR3 protein. This sample yields hundreds of thousands of distinct CDR3 sequences, of which around 25% are seen a single time; 0.7% to 0.95% belongs to the top ten. Sorted naive CD8 T cells were those defined as CD8+CD4-CCR7+CD45RA+. The V segment lost 4 bases and the J segment 1 base; nucleotides outside the gene matches: 4. The V gene's germline CDR1 is LNHDA and CDR2 SQIVND (reference sequence). This CDR3 is built from 16 residues. This clonotype was counted ten times or more.

This clonotype originated in a human donor in good health. Some libraries in this study had Jurkat cell RNA spiked in. The sample was naive CD8+ T cells from blood, with Jurkat cell RNA spiked in. As for subset: FACS-sorted CD8+CD4-CCR7+CD45RA+ naive T cells. V and J are TRBV19 and TRBJ2-7; 13 bases align to TRBD2. CDR3 nucleotides: TGTGCCAGTAGTACCGGACTAGCGGGAGTGTCCTACGAGCAGTACTTC. It encodes CASSTGLAGVSYEQYF.